These 2 T cell receptor beta chains originate from one sample sequenced in a study of post-analysis software for immune sequencing data. Broader study findings: Elevated frequency relative to controls characterized roughly five TRBV segments in patients, TRBV5-6, TRBV5-1 and TRBV20-1 among them.

Unique-molecular-identifier-tagged TCR beta cDNA libraries were used. MiXCR, run by TCRdb on the PCR reads, gives a single entry per CDR3 protein. The sample records 350,000 to 450,000 distinct CDR3 sequences, 39% being singletons. Their target antigens are unknown. The material sequenced was blood. Source of these receptors: a girl aged 2 to 10 with multiple sclerosis.

The chain joins TRBV29-1 to TRBJ2-6, with 8 bases matching TRBD1. The germline gives CDR1 SQVTM, CDR2 ANQGSEA. V lost 4 bases, J lost 0 bases, and 8 bases stayed unmatched. The CDR3 loop spans 17 amino acids. CDR3 residues: CSVVAWDRLSGANVLTF. As DNA, the CDR3 is TGCAGCGTTGTGGCTTGGGACAGGCTCTCTGGGGCCAACGTCCTGACTTTC. Using reference TRBV29-1 and TRBJ2-6 for the parts outside the CDR3, the full variable domain is SAVISQKPSRDICQRGTSLTIQCQVDSQVTMMFWYRQQPGQSLTLIATANQGSEATYESGFVIDKFPISRPNLTFSTLTVSNMSPEDSSIYLCSVVAWDRLSGANVLTFGAGSRLTVL.

To note about this clonotype: The junction departs from germline at one end; a sequencing error may be responsible. V and J are TRBV7-3 and TRBJ1-5; tentatively, D is TRBD1 (6 bases). Per the germline V gene, CDR1 is SGHTA and CDR2 is FQGTGA. This CDR3 comprises 15 residues. The CDR3 loop is CASSLRGGPNQLQHF. For the CDR3, the DNA is TGTGCCAGCAGCTTAAGAGGGGGACCGAACCAGCTCCAGCATTTT.